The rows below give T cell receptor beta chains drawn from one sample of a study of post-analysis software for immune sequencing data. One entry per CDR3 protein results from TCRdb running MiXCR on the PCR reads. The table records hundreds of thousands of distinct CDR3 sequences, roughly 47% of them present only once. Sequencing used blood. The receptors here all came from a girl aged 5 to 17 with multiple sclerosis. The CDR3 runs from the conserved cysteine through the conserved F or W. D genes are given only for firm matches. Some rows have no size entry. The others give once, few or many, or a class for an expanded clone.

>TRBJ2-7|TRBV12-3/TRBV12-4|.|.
CASSFFWGSSYEQYF
TGTGCCAGCAGTTTCTTTTGGGGAAGCTCCTACGAGCAGTACTTC
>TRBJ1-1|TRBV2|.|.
CASSPDTNTEAFF
TGTGCCAGCAGTCCCGACACGAACACTGAAGCTTTCTTT
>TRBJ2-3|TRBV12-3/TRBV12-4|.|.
CASSLGPEYTQYF
TGTGCCAGCAGTTTAGGCCCGGAGTATACGCAGTATTTT
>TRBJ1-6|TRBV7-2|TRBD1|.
CASSLEGGRSSPLHF
TGTGCCAGCAGCTTAGAAGGGGGCAGGAGTTCACCCCTCCACTTT
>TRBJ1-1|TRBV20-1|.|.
CSARAEGDTEAFF
TGCAGTGCTAGAGCTGAGGGGGACACTGAAGCTTTCTTT
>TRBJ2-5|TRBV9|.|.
CASSVSPGMGQETQYF
TGTGCCAGCAGCGTTAGTCCAGGGATGGGCCAAGAGACCCAGTACTTC
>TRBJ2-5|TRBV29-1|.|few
CSVEGQTSLETQYF
TGCAGCGTTGAAGGGCAGACTAGTCTGGAGACCCAGTACTTC
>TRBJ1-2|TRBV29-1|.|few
CTSTRSADYGYTF
TGCACCTCGACCAGGTCCGCAGACTATGGCTACACCTTC
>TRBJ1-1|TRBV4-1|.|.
CASSPSVPKGTEAFF
TGCGCCAGCAGCCCTTCCGTCCCCAAAGGAACTGAAGCTTTCTTT
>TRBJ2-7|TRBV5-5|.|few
CASSSLFASYEQYF
TGTGCCAGCAGCTCCCTTTTCGCTTCCTACGAGCAGTACTTC
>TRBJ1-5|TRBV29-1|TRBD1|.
CSVWTGGGQPQHF
TGCAGCGTGTGGACAGGGGGCGGTCAGCCCCAGCATTTT
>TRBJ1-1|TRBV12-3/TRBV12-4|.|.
CASSLIRTEAFF
TGTGCCAGCAGTTTAATCAGGACTGAAGCTTTCTTT
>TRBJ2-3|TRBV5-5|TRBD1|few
CASSQTGGEDTQYF
TGTGCCAGCAGCCAAACAGGGGGCGAGGATACGCAGTATTTT
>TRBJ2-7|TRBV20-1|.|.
CSAREGGDVSYEQYF
TGCAGTGCTAGAGAGGGCGGGGACGTCTCCTACGAGCAGTACTTC
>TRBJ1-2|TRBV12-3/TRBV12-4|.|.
CASSPRGAGGYTF
TGTGCCAGCAGTCCGCGGGGGGCGGGTGGCTACACCTTC
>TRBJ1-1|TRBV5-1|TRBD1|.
CASSRRDSREAFF
TGCGCCAGCAGCCGCCGGGACAGCCGTGAAGCTTTCTTT
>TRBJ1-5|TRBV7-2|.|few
CASSPYGLTLDQPQHF
TGTGCCAGCAGCCCGTATGGACTAACTCTGGATCAGCCCCAGCATTTT
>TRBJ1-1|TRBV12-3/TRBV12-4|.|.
CASSFSPPGGGTEAFF
TGTGCCAGCAGTTTTTCCCCCCCTGGAGGGGGCACTGAAGCTTTCTTT
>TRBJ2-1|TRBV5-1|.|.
CASSVETDTYNEQFF
TGCGCCAGCAGCGTAGAGACGGATACCTACAATGAGCAGTTCTTC
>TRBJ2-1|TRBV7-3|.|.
CASSPGGTRSYNEQFF
TGTGCCAGCAGCCCCGGGGGCACCAGATCCTACAATGAGCAGTTCTTC
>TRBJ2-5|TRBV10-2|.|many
CASSESGLEETQYF
TGCGCCAGCAGTGAGTCGGGACTCGAAGAGACCCAGTACTTC
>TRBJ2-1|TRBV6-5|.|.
CASSRSTGAIYNEQFF
TGTGCCAGCAGTCGCTCCACGGGGGCGATTTACAATGAGCAGTTCTTC
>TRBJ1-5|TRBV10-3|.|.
CAISESGLGQPQHF
TGTGCCATCAGTGAGTCAGGGTTAGGCCAGCCCCAGCATTTT
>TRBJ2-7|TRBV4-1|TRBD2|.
CASSLLLTSGSSYEQYF
TGCGCCAGCAGCCTCTTACTGACTAGCGGGAGTTCCTACGAGCAGTACTTC
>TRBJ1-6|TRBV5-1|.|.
CASSLGTGGAPLHF
TGCGCCAGCAGCTTGGGCACCGGGGGGGCACCCCTCCACTTT
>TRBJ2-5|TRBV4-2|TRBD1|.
CASSHGTGLETQYF
TGTGCCAGCAGCCACGGGACAGGGTTAGAGACCCAGTACTTC
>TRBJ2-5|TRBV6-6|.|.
CASSYPSWGETQYF
TGTGCCAGCAGTTACCCCTCTTGGGGCGAGACCCAGTACTTC
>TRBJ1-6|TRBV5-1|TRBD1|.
CASSSRPGQGSHHNSPLHF
TGCGCCAGCAGCTCTCGTCCTGGACAGGGTTCCCATCATAATTCACCCCTCCACTTT
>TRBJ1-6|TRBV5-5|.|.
CASSTESTYNSPLHF
TGTGCCAGCAGCACCGAATCGACCTATAATTCACCCCTCCACTTT
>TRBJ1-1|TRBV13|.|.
CASSLGSGVGTEAFF
TGTGCCAGCAGCTTAGGATCAGGGGTGGGCACTGAAGCTTTCTTT
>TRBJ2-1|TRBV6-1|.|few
CASPARRESSYNEQFF
TGTGCCAGCCCCGCGAGACGGGAGAGCTCCTACAATGAGCAGTTCTTC
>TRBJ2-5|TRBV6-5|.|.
CASSQIGGWETQYF
TGTGCCAGCAGTCAGATAGGGGGATGGGAGACCCAGTACTTC
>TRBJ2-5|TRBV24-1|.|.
CATSEGGWGNQETQYF
TGTGCCACCAGTGAAGGAGGATGGGGGAACCAAGAGACCCAGTACTTC
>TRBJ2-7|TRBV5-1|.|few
CASSLSGHLYEQYF
TGCGCCAGCAGCTTATCGGGACACCTCTACGAGCAGTACTTC
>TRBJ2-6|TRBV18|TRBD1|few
CASSPGTGYSGANVLTF
TGTGCCAGCTCACCAGGGACAGGGTACTCTGGGGCCAACGTCCTGACTTTC
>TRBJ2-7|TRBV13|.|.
CASRRGGSSYEQYF
TGTGCCAGCAGAAGGGGTGGGAGCTCCTACGAGCAGTACTTC
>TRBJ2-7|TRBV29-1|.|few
CSVPPPGPYEQYF
TGCAGCGTTCCTCCCCCTGGGCCCTACGAGCAGTACTTC
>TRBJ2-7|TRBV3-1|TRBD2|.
CASSQEAGVFTGEQYF
TGTGCCAGCAGCCAAGAAGCGGGAGTTTTTACTGGCGAGCAGTACTTC
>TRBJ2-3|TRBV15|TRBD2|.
CATSRPRRRGSSTDTQYF
TGTGCCACCAGCAGACCCCGTCGGCGGGGGAGTAGCACAGATACGCAGTATTTT
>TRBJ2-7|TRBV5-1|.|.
CASSSENQGSYEQYF
TGCGCCAGCAGCTCGGAGAATCAGGGCTCCTACGAGCAGTACTTC
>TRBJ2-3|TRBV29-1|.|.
CSACRGDITYTQYF
TGCAGCGCCTGCCGAGGGGACATCACATATACGCAGTATTTT
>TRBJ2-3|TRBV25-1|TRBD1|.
CASKVTGGWDTQYF
TGTGCCAGCAAAGTGACAGGGGGCTGGGATACGCAGTATTTT
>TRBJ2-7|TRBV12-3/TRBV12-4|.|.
CASRPTGFNEQYF
TGTGCCAGCAGGCCTACAGGGTTCAACGAGCAGTACTTC
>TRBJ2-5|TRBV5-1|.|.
CASSLGREQVGETQYF
TGCGCCAGCAGCTTGGGACGGGAACAGGTAGGAGAGACCCAGTACTTC
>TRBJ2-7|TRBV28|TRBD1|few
CASSPPGQGFDEQYF
TGTGCCAGCAGTCCGCCTGGACAGGGGTTCGACGAGCAGTACTTC
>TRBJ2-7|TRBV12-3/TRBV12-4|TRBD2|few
CAISRGGRALRVTQYF
TGTGCCATCTCCCGCGGGGGAAGGGCTTTGAGAGTAACCCAGTACTTC
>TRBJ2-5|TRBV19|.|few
CASSKNGGETQYF
TGTGCCAGTAGTAAGAACGGTGGTGAGACCCAGTACTTC
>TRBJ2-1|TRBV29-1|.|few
CSVEGLRVYEQFF
TGCAGCGTTGAAGGGCTCCGGGTCTATGAGCAGTTCTTC
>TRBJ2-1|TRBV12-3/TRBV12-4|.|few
CASSPDGNEQFF
TGTGCCAGCAGTCCAGATGGGAATGAGCAGTTCTTC
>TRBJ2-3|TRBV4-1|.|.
CASSQETVNGDTQYF
TGCGCCAGCAGCCAAGAGACAGTTAACGGAGATACGCAGTATTTT
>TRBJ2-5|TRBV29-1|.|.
CSGELGETQYF
TGCAGCGGTGAGCTAGGAGAGACCCAGTACTTC